These 29 T cell receptor beta chains came from one sample sequenced in a study of blood T cell repertoires in COVID-19. The method was immunoSEQ multiplex PCR; TCRdb's version includes in-frame clones alone and lacks a portion of them. This table has fewer than 300,000 clones, 70% to 90% appearing once. Sequenced material: PBMCs or T cells enriched from blood (not recorded which). The source of these receptors is a young woman who had recovered from COVID-19.

The chain links TRBV30 to TRBJ2-1, with 8 positions matching TRBD1. J lost 2 bases, V lost 2 bases, and 5 bases had no gene match. The CDR3 totals 15 residues. Germline-derived CDR1 and CDR2 are GTSNPN and SVGIG (reference sequence). CDR3 in amino acids: CAWSPRDRTYNEQFF. CDR3 nucleotide sequence: TGTGCCTGGAGTCCCCGGGACAGGACCTACAATGAGCAGTTCTTC. Together with reference TRBV30 and TRBJ2-1, the CDR3 gives the full variable domain: SQTIHQWPATLVQPVGSPLSLECTVEGTSNPNLYWYRQAAGRGLQLLFYSVGIGQISSEVPQNLSASRPQDRQFILSSKKLLLSDSGFYLCAWSPRDRTYNEQFFGPGTRLTVL.

The chain recombines TRBV5-1 with TRBJ2-3; no clear D. This CDR3 has 12 residues. V gave up 0 bases and J gave up 9 bases, with 8 bases separating them. Germline CDR1 is SGHRS and CDR2 is YFSETQ. CDR3 sequence: CASSLEAATQYF. Here the CDR3 DNA reads TGCGCCAGCAGCTTGGAGGCGGCCACGCAGTATTTT.

The chain employs TRBV25-1 and TRBJ1-2, with D maybe TRBD1 (5 bases). The germline V and J ends were trimmed by 5 bases and 4 bases, with 20 bases remaining between them. This CDR3 is 16 amino acids long. Germline values: CDR1 MGHDK, CDR2 SYGVNS. The CDR3, as DNA: TGTGCCAGCAGTTCCCAAGGGGCCGGGGGGGTCTATGGCTACACCTTC. It encodes CASSSQGAGGVYGYTF.

CDR3 coding DNA: TGTGCCAGCAGTTCTCGTAGCGGAGCTAAGACCCAGTACTTC. It codes for CASSSRSGAKTQYF. The chain joins TRBV27 to TRBJ2-5; D might be TRBD2 (6 bases). There are 14 residues in the CDR3. V was shortened by 4 bases and J by 6 bases, with 15 bases between the two germline ends. CDR1 and CDR2 (germline): MNHEY, SMNVEV (reference sequence).

The chain combines TRBV7-9 with TRBJ2-3; TRBD2 is a possible D gene (5 bases). The CDR3 extends over 12 amino acids. V dropped 3 bases and J dropped 5 bases, with 6 bases sitting between them. The germline CDR1 and CDR2 sequences are SEHNR and FQNEAQ (reference sequence). Here the CDR3 reads CASSFEGDTQYF. DNA for the CDR3: TGTGCCAGCAGCTTCGAGGGAGATACGCAGTATTTT. The full variable domain, rest sourced from reference TRBV7-9 and TRBJ2-3, is DTGVSQNPRHKITKRGQNVTFRCDPISEHNRLYWYRQTLGQGPEFLTYFQNEAQLEKSRLLSDRFSAERPKGSFSTLEIQRTEQGDSAMYLCASSFEGDTQYFGPGTRLTVL.

This chain connects TRBV18 to TRBJ2-5; D is unresolved. V was shortened by 3 bases and J by 3 bases, with 8 bases between the two germline ends. From germline, CDR1 is KGHSH and CDR2 LQKENI. CDR3 length: 13 residues. The CDR3 loop reads CASSPLVKETQYF. The CDR3 nucleotides are TGTGCCAGCTCACCGCTAGTAAAAGAGACCCAGTACTTC.

The J gene is TRBJ2-3, the V gene TRBV30; 7 bases agree with TRBD1. Germline CDR1 and CDR2: GTSNPN and SVGIG (reference sequence). V dropped 2 bases and J dropped 1; count of bases not matched to a gene: 3. The CDR3 extends over 14 amino acids. CDR3 amino acids: CAWSPGTGTDTQYF. CDR3 DNA: TGTGCCTGGAGTCCCGGGACAGGCACAGATACGCAGTATTTT.

The chain uses TRBV19 and TRBJ1-2; 7 nucleotides align to TRBD1. With 0 bases clipped from V and 3 bases from J, the junction kept 13 bases outside the gene matches. The CDR3 loop spans 18 amino acids. Germline values: CDR1 LNHDA, CDR2 SQIVND (reference sequence). The CDR3 protein is CASSIDPDLTGPYYGYTF. CDR3 nucleotide sequence: TGTGCCAGTAGTATAGACCCTGACCTGACAGGGCCATACTATGGCTACACCTTC.

The rearrangement joins TRBV4-1 to TRBJ1-1; 8 bases are a match to TRBD1. In germline, CDR1 is MGHRA, CDR2 YSYEKL. There are 16 residues in the CDR3. J was trimmed by 4 bases and V by 2 bases; bases with no gene match: 9. In nucleotides, the CDR3 is TGCGCCAGCAGCCAACCCAAGACAGGGGTATTCACTGAAGCTTTCTTT. This sequence encodes CASSQPKTGVFTEAFF.

This clone was picked up one time. The rearrangement links TRBV5-1 to TRBJ1-1; D gene uncertain. In germline, CDR1 is SGHRS, CDR2 YFSETQ. V lost 6 bases and J 4 bases, leaving 16 bases between the germline ends. CDR3 length: 14 amino acids. The CDR3 sequence is CASNRDSRGTEAFF. CDR3 nucleotide sequence: TGCGCCAGCAACCGAGACTCTCGGGGCACTGAAGCTTTCTTT.

The V call is TRBV3-1 (or the pseudogene TRBV3-2), the J call TRBJ2-7, with 8 positions matching TRBD1. The CDR3 consists of 15 residues. The junction had 7 bases not matched to a gene; V was cut back by 2 bases and J by 4 bases. Germline loops: CDR1 LGHDT, CDR2 YNNKEL (reference sequence). CDR3 in amino acids: CASSQTGGFTYEQYF. CDR3 DNA: TGTGCCAGCAGCCAAACAGGGGGATTCACTTACGAGCAGTACTTC.

The chain combines TRBV28 with TRBJ1-2; TRBD1 aligns across 7 bases. This CDR3 region has 14 residues. J lost 5 bases, V lost 5 bases, and 8 bases had no gene match. Germline loops: CDR1 MDHEN, CDR2 SYDVKM. CDR3 sequence reads: CASSPMDRNYGYTF. The CDR3 DNA follows: TGTGCCAGCAGTCCAATGGACAGGAATTATGGCTACACCTTC.

This chain connects TRBV15 to TRBJ1-6; 8 bases match TRBD1. Germline CDR1 is LNHNV and CDR2 is YYDKDF (reference sequence). This CDR3 spans 15 amino acids. The ends lost 5 bases at V and 7 bases at J; junction bases unmatched: 7. CDR3: CATSEGQDRNSPLHF. In DNA, the CDR3 is TGTGCCACCAGCGAGGGACAGGATCGGAATTCACCCCTCCACTTT.

This chain uses TRBV19 with TRBJ1-5; 9 nucleotides line up with TRBD1. This CDR3 spans 15 amino acids. Germline V gene lookup returns CDR1 LNHDA and CDR2 SQIVND (reference sequence). J lost 4 bases, V lost 4 bases, and 5 bases had no gene match. CDR3 sequence reads: CASSTRDRENQPQHF. The CDR3 bases are TGTGCCAGTAGTACCCGGGACAGGGAAAATCAGCCCCAGCATTTT.

This clone occurred a few times. The genes are TRBV7-8 and TRBJ2-1; unclear D gene. The germline CDR1 and CDR2 sequences are SGHVS and FQNEAQ. The CDR3 totals 12 residues. V lost 2 bases and J 4 bases, leaving 3 bases between the germline ends. DNA of the CDR3: TGTGCCAGCAGCTTATTATACAATGAGCAGTTCTTC. The encoded protein is CASSLLYNEQFF.

This chain uses TRBV15 with TRBJ1-1; D gene ambiguous. Germline CDR1 is LNHNV and CDR2 is YYDKDF (reference sequence). This CDR3 has 15 amino acids. V was clipped by 3 bases and J by 1 base, with 12 bases between them. The CDR3 sequence is CATSSNSLQNTEAFF. The CDR3 coding sequence is TGTGCCACCAGCAGTAATAGCCTGCAGAACACTGAAGCTTTCTTT.

This chain joins TRBV20-1 and TRBJ2-2, with TRBD1 identical over 9 bases. The CDR3 loop spans 17 amino acids. The germline CDR1 and CDR2 sequences are DFQATT and SNEGSKA (reference sequence). V was clipped by 3 bases and J by 4 bases; unmatched bases: 12. This CDR3 is CSASFPGQGPSTGELFF. For the CDR3, the DNA is TGCAGTGCTAGTTTCCCAGGACAGGGGCCATCCACCGGGGAGCTGTTTTTT.

This clone occurred a few times. The rearrangement uses TRBV19 and TRBJ1-6; 7 bases map to TRBD1. The trim removed 7 bases at V and 7 bases at J, leaving 4 bases unmatched. Germline V CDR1 and CDR2: LNHDA, SQIVND (reference sequence). This CDR3 is 13 amino acids long. CDR3 sequence (DNA): TGTGCCAGTAATCCGGGACAGAATTCACCCCTCCACTTT. The encoded protein is CASNPGQNSPLHF.

This chain uses TRBV7-2 with TRBJ2-7; 7 bases line up with TRBD1. Trimming cost V 4 bases and J 6 bases; bases outside gene matches: 18. This CDR3 has 17 residues. Germline CDR1 SGHTA, CDR2 FQGNSA. CDR3 nucleotide sequence: TGTGCCAGCAGCTCGTCGACAGGGCGGCAAGGCTGGGGCGAGCAGTACTTC. The encoded protein is CASSSSTGRQGWGEQYF.

The V gene is TRBV19, the J gene TRBJ2-2; a possible D gene is TRBD2 (5 bases). V was trimmed by 8 bases and J by 7 bases, leaving 17 bases between them. The CDR3 sequence is 14 residues long. Germline V gene sequence: CDR1 LNHDA, CDR2 SQIVND (reference sequence). The CDR3 DNA follows: TGTGCCAGTTCCGGGATGCTAAGCAGCGGGGAGCTGTTTTTT. Its protein product is CASSGMLSSGELFF.

The rearrangement uses TRBV13 and TRBJ2-1; D ambiguous. The CDR3 has 16 amino acids. Germline CDR1 is PRHDT and CDR2 is FYEKMQ (reference sequence). The V and J ends lost 5 bases and 0 bases respectively, with 14 bases between them. This CDR3 reads CASSPPPSSSYNEQFF. Here the CDR3 DNA reads TGTGCCAGCAGCCCCCCTCCGAGTAGCTCCTACAATGAGCAGTTCTTC. Drawing the rest from reference TRBV13 and TRBJ2-1, the complete variable domain is AAGVIQSPRHLIKEKRETATLKCYPIPRHDTVYWYQQGPGQDPQFLISFYEKMQSDKGSIPDRFSAQQFSDYHSELNMSSLELGDSALYFCASSPPPSSSYNEQFFGPGTRLTVL.

This chain uses TRBV5-5 with TRBJ2-4, with TRBD2 matching 7 bases. V was clipped by 3 bases and J by 10 bases; unmatched bases: 7. CDR3 length: 13 amino acids. The germline V gene has CDR1 SGHKS and CDR2 YYEKEE (reference sequence). The CDR3 DNA sequence: TGTGCCAGCAGCTGGGAAATCGGGGGGATTCAGTACTTC. Amino acid sequence: CASSWEIGGIQYF. The full variable domain, completed using reference TRBV5-5 and TRBJ2-4, is DAGVTQSPTHLIKTRGQQVTLRCSPISGHKSVSWYQQVLGQGPQFIFQYYEKEERGRGNFPDRFSARQFPNYSSELNVNALLLGDSALYLCASSWEIGGIQYFGAGTRLSVL.

This clone was found many times. This CDR3 reads CASSVLSGIDEQFF. For the CDR3, the DNA is TGTGCCAGCAGCGTACTTAGCGGGATCGATGAGCAGTTCTTC. The rearrangement uses TRBV9 and TRBJ2-1, with 8 bases that match TRBD2. This CDR3 has 14 residues. Germline V gene lookup returns CDR1 SGDLS and CDR2 YYNGEE. V lost 1 base and J lost 8; bases outside the gene matches: 5.

The rearrangement joins TRBV9 to TRBJ1-2, with D possibly being TRBD1 (6 bases). The CDR3 covers 15 residues. The V gene lost 3 bases and the J gene lost 3 bases, with 15 bases spanning the gap. Germline V gene data show CDR1 as SGDLS and CDR2 as YYNGEE. The DNA for the CDR3 is TGTGCCAGCAGCGGATACAGGGTACCTGACTATGGCTACACCTTC. Its protein product is CASSGYRVPDYGYTF.

This clone was observed a handful of times. The V and J genes are TRBV19 and TRBJ1-6, with TRBD1 identical over 8 bases. The CDR3 runs 14 residues. With 6 bases clipped from V and 7 bases from J, the junction kept 5 bases outside the gene matches. Germline values: CDR1 LNHDA, CDR2 SQIVND (reference sequence). CDR3 protein: CASSQGQANSPLHF. CDR3 in DNA: TGTGCCAGTAGCCAGGGACAGGCAAATTCACCCCTCCACTTT.

The chain links TRBV18 to TRBJ1-1; D might be TRBD1 (5 bases). This CDR3 comprises 15 residues. Trimming took off 3 bases at V and 1 base at J, with 12 bases between the two ends. Germline V gene sequence: CDR1 KGHSH, CDR2 LQKENI. The CDR3 reads CASSPTTDPNTEAFF. In nucleotides, the CDR3 is TGTGCCAGCTCACCGACGACAGACCCGAACACTGAAGCTTTCTTT.

This clone was seen only a few times. The V gene is TRBV28, the J gene TRBJ1-2; the match to TRBD1 covers 7 bases. CDR1 and CDR2 from the germline V gene are MDHEN and SYDVKM. The CDR3 loop spans 15 amino acids. J gave up 4 bases and V 3 bases, and 8 bases lay outside the gene matches. In nucleotides, the CDR3 is TGTGCCAGCAGTTTTGCCAGGGGGTTAACCTATGGCTACACCTTC. It translates to CASSFARGLTYGYTF.

The DNA of the CDR3 is TGTGCCAGTAGTATTGACAAGACCTACAATGAGCAGTTCTTC. As protein: CASSIDKTYNEQFF. V usage is TRBV19 and J usage is TRBJ2-1; D unresolved. CDR3 length equals 14 residues. Trimming pared 3 bases from V and 2 bases from J, leaving 8 bases between. The germline V gene has CDR1 LNHDA and CDR2 SQIVND (reference sequence). The whole variable domain, filled in from reference TRBV19 and TRBJ2-1, reads DGGITQSPKYLFRKEGQNVTLSCEQNLNHDAMYWYRQDPGQGLRLIYYSQIVNDFQKGDIAEGYSVSREKKESFPLTVTSAQKNPTAFYLCASSIDKTYNEQFFGPGTRLTVL.

On this clone: At one boundary the junction diverges from the germline segment, which might be a read error. This chain links TRBV10-2 with TRBJ2-7; weak D call: TRBD2 (6 bases). Germline values: CDR1 WSHSY, CDR2 SAAADI. The CDR3 spans 15 residues. The DNA of the CDR3 is TGCGCCAGCAGTGAGTCGACTATTTTGGGGGGAGTGATTGTCTTC. This translates into CASSESTILGGVIVF.